The clone carrying this T cell receptor beta chain has ten or more counts. The antigen remains unidentified. According to the study, TCR beta libraries were built with iRepertoire HTBI primers and CDR3-region Arm-PCR. MiXCR, applied by TCRdb to the multiplex PCR reads, yields one record per CDR3 protein. The sample holds 300,000 to 400,000 distinct CDR3 sequences, roughly 17% seen once. In germline, CDR1 is LNHNV, CDR2 YYDKDF (reference sequence). V was clipped by 0 bases and J by 0 bases, with 9 bases between them. The CDR3 has 16 amino acids. This specimen comes from a study of regulatory T cells in long-lasting Graves disease. Study results and limitations: Under persistent disease, TRBV28, TRBJ1-2 and TRBJ2-5 were used preferentially.

Time point defined: newly diagnosed GD, antithyroid drugs for less than 3 months. Extracted PBMC RNA gave rise to the TCR library. The same data also contributed to another study, on T cells in Graves' hyperthyroidism and ophthalmopathy. That report notes: Appearing also in blood were most of the thyroid clonotypes expanded above 0.001.

This TCR was sampled from a man in his forties with Graves disease. The chain recombines TRBV15 with TRBJ1-3; D not resolved. The sequenced sample was peripheral blood mononuclear cells (PBMCs), obtained at new diagnosis, from a patient treated with antithyroid drugs. CDR3 in amino acids: CATSRDTELSGNTIYF. CDR3 nucleotide sequence: TGTGCCACCAGCAGAGATACCGAACTCTCTGGAAACACCATATATTTT. Full variable domain (remainder filled in from reference TRBV15 and TRBJ1-3): DAMVIQNPRYQVTQFGKPVTLSCSQTLNHNVMYWYQQKSSQAPKLLFHYYDKDFNNEADTPDNFQSRRPNTSFCFLDIRSPGLGDTAMYLCATSRDTELSGNTIYFGEGSWLTVV.